The present T cell receptor (beta chain) was sequenced within a study of shared clonotypes between healthy human individuals. On the study more broadly: Each donor contributed plates that comprised three CD4 naive, three CD4 memory, two CD8 naive and one CD8 memory. Findings and caveats of the study: What naive subsets generally showed was a larger estimated richness than memory subsets showed.

Notes on this clone: The antigen is undetermined.

Per germline, CDR1 MDHEN and CDR2 SYDVKM. The V segment lost 6 bases and the J segment 7 bases; nucleotides outside the gene matches: 17. This CDR3 contains 16 residues. The authors loaded around 190 ng DNA, 28,000 or so T cell genomes, into sorted-subset replicate PCRs. The assay was immunoSEQ multiplex PCR, and TCRdb's table has in-frame clones only and misses some. Of about 1.5 million clones in the sample, 95% to 99% were seen once. The authors divided CD4+ cells into CD45RA+ naive and CD45RA-negative memory subsets. This TCR was sampled from a man younger than 40 in good health. The sequenced material came from naive CD4+ T cells sorted from blood. The subset denotes: CD45RA+ positively selected. The J gene is TRBJ1-2, the V gene TRBV28; 7 positions match TRBD1. The CDR3 region is CASSVAGTAGRGGYTF. Here the CDR3 DNA reads TGTGCCAGCAGCGTGGCCGGGACAGCGGGACGAGGTGGCTACACCTTC.